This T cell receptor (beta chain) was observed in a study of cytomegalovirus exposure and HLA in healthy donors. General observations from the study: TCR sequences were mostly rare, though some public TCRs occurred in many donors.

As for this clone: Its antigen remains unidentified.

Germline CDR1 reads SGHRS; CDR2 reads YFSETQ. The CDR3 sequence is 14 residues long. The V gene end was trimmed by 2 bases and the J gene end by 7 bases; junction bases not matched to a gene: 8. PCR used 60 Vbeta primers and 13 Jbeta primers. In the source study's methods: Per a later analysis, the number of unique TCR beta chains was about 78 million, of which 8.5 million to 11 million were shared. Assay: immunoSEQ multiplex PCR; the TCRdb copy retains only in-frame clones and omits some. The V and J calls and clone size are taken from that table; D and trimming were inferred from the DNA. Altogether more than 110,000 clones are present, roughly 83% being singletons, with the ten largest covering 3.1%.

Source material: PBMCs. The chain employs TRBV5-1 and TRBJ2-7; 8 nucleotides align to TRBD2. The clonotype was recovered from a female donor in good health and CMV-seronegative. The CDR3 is CASSFPDSGVEQYF. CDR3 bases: TGCGCCAGCAGCTTCCCGGATAGCGGGGTTGAGCAGTACTTC.